The 10 T cell receptor beta chains below all came from one sample that was sequenced in a study of human T cells and chemical hapten exposure. MiXCR, applied by TCRdb to the RACE reads, yields one record per CDR3 protein. Of some 330,000 distinct CDR3 sequences listed, over 5% are singletons. The sample's time point: pre-sensitization, week 0. The treatment here: therapeutic diphenylcyclopropenone sensitization with weekly scalp DPC. The material sequenced was whole blood, taken in connection with sensitization to the hapten diphenylcyclopropenone (DPC). The source is a young woman with alopecia areata. Some clones in this sample may be carry-over from other donors' samples.

A note on this clonotype: A much bigger clone sits one base away, suggesting this may be a read error. The chain has TRBV28 and TRBJ2-3; 9 positions agree with TRBD1. CDR3 length: 16 amino acids. Germline CDR1 reads MDHEN; CDR2 reads SYDVKM. V dropped 2 bases and J dropped 5; count of bases not matched to a gene: 8. The CDR3 region is CASSLKVYRGQDTQYF. In DNA, the CDR3 is TGTGCCAGCAGTTTAAAAGTCTACAGGGGGCAAGATACGCAGTATTTT. The variable domain in full, completed from reference TRBV28 and TRBJ2-3, reads DVKVTQSSRYLVKRTGEKVFLECVQDMDHENMFWYRQDPGLGLRLIYFSYDVKMKEKGDIPEGYSVSREKKERFSLILESASTNQTSMYLCASSLKVYRGQDTQYFGPGTRLTVL.

This chain connects TRBV6-1 to TRBJ2-7, with D tentatively TRBD1 or TRBD2 (5 bases each). V was clipped by 6 bases and J by 2 bases, with 23 bases between them. The CDR3 is 17 amino acids. Germline values: CDR1 MNHNS, CDR2 SASEGT. CDR3 nucleotide sequence: TGTGCCAGCAGGGTAAGTGGGTGGGGGACGCCCACCTACGAGCAGTACTTC. It translates to CASRVSGWGTPTYEQYF.

This clonotype was recorded at least ten times. The V and J genes are TRBV12-3 or TRBV12-4 and TRBJ1-1; TRBD1 aligns across 9 bases. CDR3 size: 15 residues. Trimming took 1 base from V and 4 from J; bases not matched to a gene: 4. The CDR3 region is CASSLGTGGRTEAFF. DNA of the CDR3: TGTGCCAGCAGTTTAGGAACAGGGGGCCGCACTGAAGCTTTCTTT.

This clonotype showed up just a few times. V usage is TRBV5-1 and J usage is TRBJ1-3; D is unclear. The V end was cut by 5 bases, the J end by 0 bases, with 21 bases between. CDR1 and CDR2 (germline): SGHRS, YFSETQ. CDR3 length: 18 amino acids. CDR3 region: CASSLVPGPSGSGNTIYF. CDR3 bases: TGCGCCAGCAGTCTCGTACCCGGCCCCTCGGGCTCTGGAAACACCATATATTTT.

This clonotype has ten or more counts. The rearrangement uses TRBV5-1 and TRBJ1-5, with 7 bases fitting TRBD1. Germline CDR1 reads SGHRS; CDR2 reads YFSETQ. Trimming removed 9 bases from V and 1 base from J; junction bases left unmatched: 10. The CDR3 is made up of 15 amino acids. Here the CDR3 DNA reads TGCGCCACCCACGGTGAGGGGGCGAGCAATCAGCCCCAGCATTTT. Amino acid sequence: CATHGEGASNQPQHF.

This clonotype was observed a handful of times. The genes are TRBV7-9 and TRBJ1-5; 9 bases are a match to TRBD1. V was clipped by 0 bases and J by 0 bases; unmatched bases: 6. Germline V lookup: CDR1 SEHNR, CDR2 FQNEAQ (reference sequence). The CDR3 totals 18 residues. Here the CDR3 DNA reads TGTGCCAGCAGCTTAGCCGGGACAGGGATTTATAGCAATCAGCCCCAGCATTTT. Translation gives CASSLAGTGIYSNQPQHF.

This sequence joins TRBV20-1 and TRBJ1-6, with 7 bases aligning to TRBD1. Germline-derived CDR1 and CDR2 are DFQATT and SNEGSKA (reference sequence). The CDR3 length is 17 residues. With V trimmed by 7 bases and J by 4 bases, 16 bases remained unmatched. This CDR3 is CSVGQAPGTRYNSPLHF. In nucleotides, the CDR3 is TGCAGTGTCGGACAGGCCCCCGGCACAAGGTATAATTCACCCCTCCACTTT.

In its sample, this clonotype was seen many times. The J gene is TRBJ2-1, the V gene TRBV5-1, with TRBD2 matching 12 bases. The trim removed 1 base at V and 7 bases at J, leaving 6 bases unmatched. Germline CDR1 is SGHRS and CDR2 is YFSETQ. The CDR3 covers 16 residues. CDR3 nucleotide sequence: TGCGCCAGCAGCTTGCAACTAGCGGGGGGTATGAATGAGCAGTTCTTC. It is translated as CASSLQLAGGMNEQFF.

There are a few counts of this clonotype. This chain links TRBV11-2 with TRBJ2-1; TRBD2 matches at 11 bases. After removal of 7 bases from V and 3 bases from J, the junction contained 8 bases not matched to a gene. Germline CDR1 reads SGHAT; CDR2 reads FQNNGV. The CDR3 is 16 amino acids. CDR3 loop: CASTSIAGGNYNEQFF. CDR3 coding DNA: TGTGCCAGCACCTCCATAGCGGGGGGGAACTACAATGAGCAGTTCTTC.

Only a few counts were recorded for this clonotype. This chain connects TRBV6-2 or TRBV6-3 to TRBJ2-1; D gene uncertain. The CDR3 totals 17 residues. Germline-derived CDR1 and CDR2 are MNHEY and SVGEGT. V was shortened by 6 bases and J by 4 bases, with 22 bases between the two germline ends. CDR3 sequence reads: CASRSVLRTTGYNEQFF. Here the CDR3 DNA reads TGTGCCAGCAGATCGGTCCTGAGGACGACTGGGTACAATGAGCAGTTCTTC.